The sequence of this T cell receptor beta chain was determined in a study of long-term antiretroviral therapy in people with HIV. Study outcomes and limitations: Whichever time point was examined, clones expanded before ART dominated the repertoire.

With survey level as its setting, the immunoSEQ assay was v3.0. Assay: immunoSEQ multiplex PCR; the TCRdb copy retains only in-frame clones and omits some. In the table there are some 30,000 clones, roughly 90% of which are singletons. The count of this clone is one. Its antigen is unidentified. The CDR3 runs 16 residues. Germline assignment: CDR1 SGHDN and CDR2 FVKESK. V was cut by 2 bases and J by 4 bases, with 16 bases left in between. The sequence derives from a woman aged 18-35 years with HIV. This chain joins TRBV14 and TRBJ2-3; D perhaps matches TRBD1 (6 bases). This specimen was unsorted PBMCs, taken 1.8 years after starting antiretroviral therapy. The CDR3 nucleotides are TGTGCCAGCAGCCAATGGGCAGGGGCCCGGGCAGATACGCAGTATTTT. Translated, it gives CASSQWAGARADTQYF.